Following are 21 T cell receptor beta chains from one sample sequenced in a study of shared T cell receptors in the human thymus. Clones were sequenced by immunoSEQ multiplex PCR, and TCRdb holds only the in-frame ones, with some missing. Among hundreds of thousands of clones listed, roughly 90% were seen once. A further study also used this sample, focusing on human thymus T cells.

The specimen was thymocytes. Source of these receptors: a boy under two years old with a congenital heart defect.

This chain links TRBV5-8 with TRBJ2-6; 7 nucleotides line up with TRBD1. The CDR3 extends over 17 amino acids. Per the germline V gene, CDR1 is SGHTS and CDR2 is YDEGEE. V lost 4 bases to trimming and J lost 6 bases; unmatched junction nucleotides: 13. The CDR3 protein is CASSARQGPLAANVLTF. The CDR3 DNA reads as TGTGCCAGCAGCGCGCGACAGGGACCTCTGGCGGCCAACGTCCTGACTTTC.

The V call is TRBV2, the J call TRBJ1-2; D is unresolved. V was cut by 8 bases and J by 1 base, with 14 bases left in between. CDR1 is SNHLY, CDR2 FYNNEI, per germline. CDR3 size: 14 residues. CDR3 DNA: TGTGCCAGCGGTGTCCAGTTTTTTAACTATGGCTACACCTTC. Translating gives CASGVQFFNYGYTF.

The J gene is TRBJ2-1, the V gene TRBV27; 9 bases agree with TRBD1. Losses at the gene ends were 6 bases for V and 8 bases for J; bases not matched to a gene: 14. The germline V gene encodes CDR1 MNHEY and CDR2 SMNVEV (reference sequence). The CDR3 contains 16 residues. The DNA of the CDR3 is TGTGCCAGCAGCACGACCCGGGACAGGGCGAAGTATGAGCAGTTCTTC. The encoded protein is CASSTTRDRAKYEQFF.

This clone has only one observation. CDR3 sequence reads: CASSPLTSGRRDTGELFF. For the CDR3, the DNA is TGCGCCAGCAGCCCGCTGACTAGCGGGAGAAGGGACACCGGGGAGCTGTTTTTT. J is TRBJ2-2 and V is TRBV4-1, with 12 bases lining up with TRBD2. This CDR3 has 18 amino acids. CDR1 MGHRA and CDR2 YSYEKL come from the germline V gene. The V gene end was trimmed by 4 bases and the J gene end by 3 bases; junction bases not matched to a gene: 9.

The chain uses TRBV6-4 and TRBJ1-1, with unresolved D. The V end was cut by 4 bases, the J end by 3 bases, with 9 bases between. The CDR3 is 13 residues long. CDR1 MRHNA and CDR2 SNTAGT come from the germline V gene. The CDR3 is CASSVYMDTEAFF. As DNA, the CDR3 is TGTGCCAGCAGTGTTTACATGGACACTGAAGCTTTCTTT.

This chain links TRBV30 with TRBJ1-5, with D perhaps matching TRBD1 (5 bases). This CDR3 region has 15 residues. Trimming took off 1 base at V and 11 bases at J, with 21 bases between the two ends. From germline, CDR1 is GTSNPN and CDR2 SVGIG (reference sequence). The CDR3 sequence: CAWSESTSAGGTQHF. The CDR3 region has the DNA TGTGCCTGGAGTGAATCAACCTCAGCCGGGGGTACCCAGCATTTT.

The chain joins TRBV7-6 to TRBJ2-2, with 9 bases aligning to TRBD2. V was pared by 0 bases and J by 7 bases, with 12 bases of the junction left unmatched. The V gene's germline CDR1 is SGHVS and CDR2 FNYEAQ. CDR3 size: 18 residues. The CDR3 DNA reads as TGTGCCAGCAGCTTAGCGTTCTCTATAGCGGGAGTGTACGGGGAGCTGTTTTTT. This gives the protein CASSLAFSIAGVYGELFF.

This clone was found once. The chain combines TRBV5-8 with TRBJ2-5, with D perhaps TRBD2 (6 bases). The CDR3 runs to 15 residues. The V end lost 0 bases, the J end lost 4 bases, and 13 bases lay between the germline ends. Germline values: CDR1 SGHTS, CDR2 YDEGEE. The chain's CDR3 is CASSLAPRERETQYF. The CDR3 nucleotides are TGTGCCAGCAGCTTGGCCCCCCGGGAGAGAGAGACCCAGTACTTC.

This CDR3 reads CASSQGPGQGRNEQFF. CDR3 DNA: TGCGCCAGCAGCCAAGGTCCGGGACAGGGTAGGAATGAGCAGTTCTTC. This chain links TRBV4-3 with TRBJ2-1, with 9 positions matching TRBD1. CDR1 LGHNA and CDR2 YSLEER come from the germline V gene. The V and J ends lost 1 base and 7 bases, in that order; junction bases with no gene match: 8. The CDR3 spans 16 residues.

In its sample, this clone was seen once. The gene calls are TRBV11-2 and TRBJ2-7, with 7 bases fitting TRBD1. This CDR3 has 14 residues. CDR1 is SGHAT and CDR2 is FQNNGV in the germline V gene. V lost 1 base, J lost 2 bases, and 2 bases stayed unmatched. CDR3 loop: CASSLGGQAYEQYF. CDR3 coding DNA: TGTGCCAGCAGCTTAGGAGGACAGGCCTACGAGCAGTACTTC. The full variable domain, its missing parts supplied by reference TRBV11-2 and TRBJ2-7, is EAGVAQSPRYKIIEKRQSVAFWCNPISGHATLYWYQQILGQGPKLLIQFQNNGVVDDSQLPKDRFSAERLKGVDSTLKIQPAKLEDSAVYLCASSLGGQAYEQYFGPGTRLTVT.

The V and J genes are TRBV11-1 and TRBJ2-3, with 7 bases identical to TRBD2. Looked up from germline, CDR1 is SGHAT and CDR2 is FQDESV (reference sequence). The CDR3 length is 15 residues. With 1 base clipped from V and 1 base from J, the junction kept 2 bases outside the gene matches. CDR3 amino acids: CASSLEAGGTDTQYF. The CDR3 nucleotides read TGTGCCAGCAGCTTAGAGGCGGGGGGCACAGATACGCAGTATTTT. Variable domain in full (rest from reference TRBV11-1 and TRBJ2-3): EAEVAQSPRYKITEKSQAVAFWCDPISGHATLYWYRQILGQGPELLVQFQDESVVDDSQLPKDRFSAERLKGVDSTLKIQPAELGDSAMYLCASSLEAGGTDTQYFGPGTRLTVL.

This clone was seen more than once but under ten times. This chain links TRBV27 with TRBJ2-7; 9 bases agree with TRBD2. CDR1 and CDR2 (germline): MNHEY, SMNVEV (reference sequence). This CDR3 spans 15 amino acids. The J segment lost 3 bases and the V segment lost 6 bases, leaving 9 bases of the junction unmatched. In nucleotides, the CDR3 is TGTGCCAGCAGGGGGGGACTAGCTAATAACTACGAGCAGTACTTC. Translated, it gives CASRGGLANNYEQYF.

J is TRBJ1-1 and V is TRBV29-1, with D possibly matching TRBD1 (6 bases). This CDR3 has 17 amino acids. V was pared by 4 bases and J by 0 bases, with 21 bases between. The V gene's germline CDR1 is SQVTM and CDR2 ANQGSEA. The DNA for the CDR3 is TGCAGCGTTGTTAGTGACGGGGGGACAACCCTGAACACTGAAGCTTTCTTT. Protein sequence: CSVVSDGGTTLNTEAFF.

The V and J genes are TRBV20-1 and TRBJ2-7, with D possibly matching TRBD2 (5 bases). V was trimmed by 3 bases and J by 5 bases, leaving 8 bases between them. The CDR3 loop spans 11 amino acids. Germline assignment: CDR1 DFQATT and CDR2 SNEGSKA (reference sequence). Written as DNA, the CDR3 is TGCAGTGCTAGTTCCGGGAACGAGCAGTACTTC. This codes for CSASSGNEQYF.

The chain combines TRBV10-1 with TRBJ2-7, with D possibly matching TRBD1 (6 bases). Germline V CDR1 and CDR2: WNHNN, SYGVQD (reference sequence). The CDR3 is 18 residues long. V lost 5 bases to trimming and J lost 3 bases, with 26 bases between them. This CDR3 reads CASSSRSGNPGHYYEQYF. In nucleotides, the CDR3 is TGCGCCAGCAGTTCACGATCGGGCAACCCGGGACACTACTACGAGCAGTACTTC.

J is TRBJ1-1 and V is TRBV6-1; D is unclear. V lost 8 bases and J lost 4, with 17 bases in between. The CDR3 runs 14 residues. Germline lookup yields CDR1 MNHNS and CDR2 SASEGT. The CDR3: CASFTKRLSTEAFF. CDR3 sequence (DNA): TGTGCCAGCTTTACCAAGAGACTGAGCACTGAAGCTTTCTTT.

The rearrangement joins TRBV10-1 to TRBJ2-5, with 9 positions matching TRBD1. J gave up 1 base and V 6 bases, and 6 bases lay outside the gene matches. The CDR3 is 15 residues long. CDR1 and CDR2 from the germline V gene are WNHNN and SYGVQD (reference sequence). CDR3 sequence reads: CASSPRDRAQETQYF. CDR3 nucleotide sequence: TGCGCCAGCAGCCCACGGGACAGGGCCCAAGAGACCCAGTACTTC.

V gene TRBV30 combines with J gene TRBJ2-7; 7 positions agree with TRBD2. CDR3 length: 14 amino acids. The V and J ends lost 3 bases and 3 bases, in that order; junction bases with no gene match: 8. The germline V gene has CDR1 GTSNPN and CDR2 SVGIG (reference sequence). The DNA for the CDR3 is TGTGCCTGGAGCTCGGGACTACGAGTCTACGAGCAGTACTTC. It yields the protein CAWSSGLRVYEQYF.

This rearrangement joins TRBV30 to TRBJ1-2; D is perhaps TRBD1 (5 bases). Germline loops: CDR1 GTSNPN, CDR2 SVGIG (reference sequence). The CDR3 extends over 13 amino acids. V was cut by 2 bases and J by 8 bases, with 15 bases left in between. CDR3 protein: CAWSPPGRCGYTF. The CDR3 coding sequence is TGTGCCTGGAGTCCACCAGGGCGGTGCGGCTACACCTTC. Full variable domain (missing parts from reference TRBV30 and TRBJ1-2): SQTIHQWPATLVQPVGSPLSLECTVEGTSNPNLYWYRQAAGRGLQLLFYSVGIGQISSEVPQNLSASRPQDRQFILSSKKLLLSDSGFYLCAWSPPGRCGYTFGSGTRLTVV.

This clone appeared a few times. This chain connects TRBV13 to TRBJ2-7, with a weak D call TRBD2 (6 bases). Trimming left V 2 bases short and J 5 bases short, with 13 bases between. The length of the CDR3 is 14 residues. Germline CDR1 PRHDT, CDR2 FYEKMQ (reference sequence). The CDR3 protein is CASSLSLREHEQYF. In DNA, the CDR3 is TGTGCCAGCAGCTTAAGCTTGCGGGAACACGAGCAGTACTTC.

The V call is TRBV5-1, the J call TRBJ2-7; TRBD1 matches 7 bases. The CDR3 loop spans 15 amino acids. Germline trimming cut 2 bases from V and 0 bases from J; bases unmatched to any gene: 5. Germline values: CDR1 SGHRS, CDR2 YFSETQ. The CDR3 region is CASSFQTGSSYEQYF. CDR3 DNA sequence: TGCGCCAGCAGCTTCCAGACAGGGAGCTCCTACGAGCAGTACTTC.